Listed below are T cell receptor beta chains from one sample, sequenced in a study of neurological immune-mediated disorders. From the 5' RACE reads, TCRdb called clonotypes with MiXCR, one entry per CDR3 protein. This sample has some 15,000 distinct CDR3 sequences, with roughly 3.2% found just once. The specimen was CD8+ T cells from blood. These TCRs come from a woman in her thirties or forties in good health. The CDR3 runs from the conserved cysteine through the conserved F or W. A D gene is named only where the DNA matches it firmly. The size field reads once, few, many, or a class for an expanded clone.

TRBJ2-7 | many | TRBV4-2 | . | TGTGCCAGCAGCCAAGCCCGCTCGCGGGACTACGAGCAGTACTTC | CASSQARSRDYEQYF
TRBJ2-5 | many | TRBV20-1 | TRBD2 | TGCAGTGCACAGAGTAGACTAGCGGGCTCACAAGAGACCCAGTACTTC | CSAQSRLAGSQETQYF
TRBJ2-5 | many | TRBV27 | . | TGTGCCAGCGGCACGGGGCTCCTGAGGGAGACCCAGTACTTC | CASGTGLLRETQYF
TRBJ2-3 | many | TRBV3-1 | . | TGTGCCAGCAGCCAAGACTTTACTAATAGAGATACGCAGTATTTT | CASSQDFTNRDTQYF
TRBJ2-5 | many | TRBV7-2 | . | TGTGCCAGCAGCTTACTCACAAGGGGGGTCAGCGCGGAGACCCAGTACTTC | CASSLLTRGVSAETQYF
TRBJ1-1 | many | TRBV15 | . | TGTGCCACCAGCAGAGCAAAGCTGAACACTGAAGCTTTCTTT | CATSRAKLNTEAFF
TRBJ1-1 | many | TRBV6-2/TRBV6-3 | TRBD1 | TGTGCCAGCGGGGGGACAGGACAGAACACTGAAGCTTTCTTT | CASGGTGQNTEAFF
TRBJ2-7 | many | TRBV10-3 | . | TGTGCCATCAGTGAGGTAGGGGAAACCTACGAGCAGTACTTC | CAISEVGETYEQYF
TRBJ2-1 | many | TRBV5-1 | TRBD1 | TGCGCCAGCAGCGCCCGGGACAGGGGGAAGAATGAGCAGTTCTTC | CASSARDRGKNEQFF
TRBJ2-3 | many | TRBV7-9 | TRBD2 | TGTGCCAGCAGCTTACTCGCGGGACTAGCAACAGATACGCAGTATTTT | CASSLLAGLATDTQYF
TRBJ1-6 | many | TRBV7-9 | . | TGTGCCAGCAGCTTATCCAAGATTTCCAATAATTCACCCCTCCACTTT | CASSLSKISNNSPLHF
TRBJ2-1 | many | TRBV29-1 | TRBD2 | TGCAGCGTTGATGGGGCTAGCGGGAGTTCGGGCAATGAGCAGTTCTTC | CSVDGASGSSGNEQFF
TRBJ2-7 | many | TRBV4-1 | . | TGCGCCAGCAGCCAAGAGACGGGAAACTACGAGCAGTACTTC | CASSQETGNYEQYF
TRBJ2-7 | many | TRBV11-2 | . | TGTGCCAGCAGCCCTCCGGGTTACGAGCAGTACTTC | CASSPPGYEQYF
TRBJ2-3 | many | TRBV10-3 | . | TGTGCCATCAGTGGGGGGGCAGATAGCACAGATACGCAGTATTTT | CAISGGADSTDTQYF
TRBJ1-1 | many | TRBV6-2/TRBV6-3 | . | TGTGCCAGCAGTTACGTAATCACTGAAGCTTTCTTT | CASSYVITEAFF
TRBJ2-7 | many | TRBV12-3/TRBV12-4 | . | TGTGCCAGCAGCCCGACTAGTAGCTCCTACGAGCAGTACTTC | CASSPTSSSYEQYF
TRBJ1-1 | many | TRBV5-1 | TRBD1 | TGCGCCAGCAGGTCTGAGGGGGCGGCTGGCACTGAAGCTTTCTTT | CASRSEGAAGTEAFF
TRBJ2-1 | many | TRBV12-3/TRBV12-4 | . | TGTGCCAGCGGAATACAGGGAACCTACAATGAGCAGTTCTTC | CASGIQGTYNEQFF
TRBJ2-7 | many | TRBV9 | TRBD2 | TGTGCCAGCAGCGAAGGACTAGCGGCCTACGAGCAGTACTTC | CASSEGLAAYEQYF
TRBJ2-2 | many | TRBV5-1 | . | TGCGCCAGCAGCTTGAGTATGACCGGGGAGCTGTTTTTT | CASSLSMTGELFF
TRBJ2-4 | many | TRBV7-2 | TRBD2 | TGTGCCAGCAGCTTAGGATCGTGGGAGGGCTTCTCGGCCAAAAACATTCAGTACTTC | CASSLGSWEGFSAKNIQYF
TRBJ2-7 | many | TRBV27 | . | TGTGCCAGCAGCTCCTTGGGTACCTACGAGCAGTACTTC | CASSSLGTYEQYF
TRBJ2-2 | many | TRBV29-1 | TRBD1 | TGCAGCGTTGAAGGGGGACAGGGGACCAACGGGGAGCTGTTTTTT | CSVEGGQGTNGELFF
TRBJ1-5 | once | TRBV20-1 | . | TGCAGTGCTAGAGGGGGGCAAAATCAGCCCCAGCATTTT | CSARGGQNQPQHF
TRBJ2-7 | many | TRBV7-2 | . | TGTGCCAGCAGCACCACCTACGAGCAGTACTTC | CASSTTYEQYF
TRBJ2-7 | many | TRBV5-1 | TRBD1 | TGCGCCAGCAGCTTGGAACGGACAGGGGGCTCTTACGAGCAGTACTTC | CASSLERTGGSYEQYF
TRBJ1-1 | many | TRBV4-1 | TRBD1 | TGCGCCAGCAGCCAAACTGACAGGGGTAACACTGAAGCTTTCTTT | CASSQTDRGNTEAFF
TRBJ2-3 | many | TRBV6-5 | TRBD2 | TGTGCCAGCAGAAGAGTTAGCGGGTCGGTCGAAAAGCCCACAGATACGCAGTATTTT | CASRRVSGSVEKPTDTQYF
TRBJ2-1 | many | TRBV4-1 | . | TGCGCCAGCAGCCAAGATAGAGCGGAGCCGTACAATGAGCAGTTCTTC | CASSQDRAEPYNEQFF
TRBJ2-7 | many | TRBV6-6 | TRBD1 | TGTGCCAGCATTTCTACTTTAGGGACAGCCTCCTACGAGCAGTACTTC | CASISTLGTASYEQYF
TRBJ2-1 | many | TRBV5-1 | . | TGCGCCAGCTCCCTTGGGCGGCGGAACCTCTACAATGAGCAGTTCTTC | CASSLGRRNLYNEQFF
TRBJ2-1 | many | TRBV21-1 | . | TGTGCCAGCAATGAAATCATGTTCTCCCGCGGGGTATACAATGAGCAGTTCTTC | CASNEIMFSRGVYNEQFF
TRBJ2-2 | many | TRBV28 | TRBD2 | TGTGCCAGCACCAGCGGGGGGACCGGGGAGCTGTTTTTT | CASTSGGTGELFF
TRBJ1-1 | medium-sized | TRBV27 | TRBD1 | TGTGCCAGCAGTTTAATGACAGGGGCGCCCGAAGCTTTCTTT | CASSLMTGAPEAFF
TRBJ1-5 | many | TRBV5-5 | . | TGTGCCAGCAGCCTGGAAAATCAGCCCCAGCATTTT | CASSLENQPQHF
TRBJ2-3 | many | TRBV6-2/TRBV6-3 | TRBD1 | TGTGCCAGCGGGGACAGGGCAAGCCGCACAGATACGCAGTATTTT | CASGDRASRTDTQYF
TRBJ2-2 | many | TRBV6-4 | . | TGTGCCAGCAGTGACTCGAGCGCACAGGACACCGGGGAGCTGTTTTTT | CASSDSSAQDTGELFF
TRBJ1-5 | many | TRBV21-1 | . | TGTGCCAGCAGCAAAGAGGGCAGGGGTCGTAATCAGCCCCAGCATTTT | CASSKEGRGRNQPQHF
TRBJ1-2 | many | TRBV10-3 | . | TGTGCCATCAGTGAGTCACCAGGATCCTATGGCTACACCTTC | CAISESPGSYGYTF
TRBJ2-6 | many | TRBV29-1 | . | TGCAGCGTTGTGGGGGGCAGTGGAGAGGGGGCCAACGTCCTGACTTTC | CSVVGGSGEGANVLTF
TRBJ1-4 | many | TRBV15 | TRBD1 | TGTGCCACCAGTCAGGGGGCTAATGAAAAACTGTTTTTT | CATSQGANEKLFF
TRBJ2-1 | many | TRBV29-1 | TRBD2 | TGCAGCGTGGGACTAGCGGCTTACAATGAGCAGTTCTTC | CSVGLAAYNEQFF
TRBJ2-1 | many | TRBV3-1 | TRBD2 | TGTGCCAGCAGCCAAGCGGGAGGCCCCAATGAGCAGTTCTTC | CASSQAGGPNEQFF
TRBJ2-2 | many | TRBV4-1 | . | TGCGCCAGCAGCAACCCGGGGGGCTCCGGGGAGCTGTTTTTT | CASSNPGGSGELFF
TRBJ1-2 | many | TRBV9 | TRBD1 | TGTGCCAGCAGCACTAGGGACAGGGGTTCTGGCTACACCTTC | CASSTRDRGSGYTF